A selection of T cell receptor beta chains follows, all from one sample in a study of lymphopenia after photon versus proton radiotherapy. TCRdb keeps only in-frame clones here, not all; method: immunoSEQ multiplex PCR. The sample lists 89,000 or so clones; 65% to 85% were seen once. The sequenced sample was peripheral blood, obtained from a patient treated with proton-based radiotherapy. These TCRs come from a man in his 60s with pancreatic cancer. CDR3s include the opening cysteine and the closing phenylalanine or tryptophan. Fields, in order: J gene, clone size, CDR3 length, D gene, V gene, CDR3 protein, CDR3 DNA. The D gene is left open where the match is weak. Not all rows give a size; the values are once, few, many and, for expanded clones, a class.

TRBJ2-7	.	12	.	TRBV29-1	CSVGSGAYEQYF	TGCAGCGTTGGGTCGGGAGCCTACGAGCAGTACTTC
TRBJ1-1	.	16	TRBD1	TRBV28	CASSSYRGLRGTEAFF	TGTGCCAGCAGTTCCTACAGGGGGCTCCGCGGGACTGAAGCTTTCTTT
TRBJ2-7	.	15	.	TRBV6-1	CASSEGLGNYPGQYF	TGTGCCAGCAGTGAAGGCCTTGGCAACTATCCGGGGCAGTACTTC
TRBJ2-7	once	19	TRBD2	TRBV27	CASSLSRTSGRGKLYEQYF	TGTGCCAGCAGTTTATCGAGGACTAGCGGGAGGGGCAAGTTGTACGAGCAGTACTTC
TRBJ2-3	.	16	TRBD2	TRBV2	CASSDSLAGDADTQYF	TGTGCCAGCAGTGATTCCTTAGCGGGAGACGCAGATACGCAGTATTTT
TRBJ2-3	.	15	.	TRBV28	CASRSRGGATDTQYF	TGTGCCAGCAGGTCGAGGGGGGGAGCGACAGATACGCAGTATTTT
TRBJ2-3	.	17	TRBD2	TRBV7-9	CASSSTGTSGRPDTQYF	TGTGCCAGCAGCTCAACCGGGACTAGCGGGAGGCCAGATACGCAGTATTTT
TRBJ2-7	.	13	.	TRBV6-6	CASRPSGKVEQYF	TGTGCCAGCAGGCCCTCCGGGAAGGTCGAGCAGTACTTC
TRBJ2-1	.	16	TRBD1	TRBV28	CASSLTGAGSYNEQFF	TGTGCCAGCAGTTTAACAGGGGCTGGCTCCTACAATGAGCAGTTCTTC
TRBJ2-2	.	15	.	TRBV19	CASSILAANTGELFF	TGTGCCAGTAGTATTTTAGCGGCAAACACCGGGGAGCTGTTTTTT
TRBJ1-5	.	13	.	TRBV9	CASSVAKGGPQHF	TGTGCCAGCAGCGTAGCTAAGGGGGGGCCCCAGCATTTT
TRBJ1-1	few	15	.	TRBV11-3	CASSPSHGIDTEAFF	TGTGCCAGCAGCCCATCGCACGGAATCGACACTGAAGCTTTCTTT